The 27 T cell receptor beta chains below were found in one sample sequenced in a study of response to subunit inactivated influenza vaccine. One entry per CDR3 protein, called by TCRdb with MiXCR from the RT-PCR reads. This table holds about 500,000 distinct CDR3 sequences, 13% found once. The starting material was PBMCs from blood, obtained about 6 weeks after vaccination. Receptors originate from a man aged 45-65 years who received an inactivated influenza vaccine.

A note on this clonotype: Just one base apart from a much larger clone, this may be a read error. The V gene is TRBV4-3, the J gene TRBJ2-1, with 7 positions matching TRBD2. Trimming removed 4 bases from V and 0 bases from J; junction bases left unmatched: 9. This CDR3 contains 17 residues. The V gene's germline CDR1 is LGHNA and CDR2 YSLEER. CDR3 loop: CASSLGLVGGSYNEQFF. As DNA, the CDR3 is TGCGCCAGCAGCCTCGGACTAGTGGGGGGCTCCTACAATGAGCAGTTCTTC.

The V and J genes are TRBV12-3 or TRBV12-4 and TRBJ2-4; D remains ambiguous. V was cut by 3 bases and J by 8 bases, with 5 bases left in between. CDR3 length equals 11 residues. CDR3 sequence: CASSLLDIQYF. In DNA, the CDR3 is TGTGCCAGCAGTTTGTTGGACATTCAGTACTTC.

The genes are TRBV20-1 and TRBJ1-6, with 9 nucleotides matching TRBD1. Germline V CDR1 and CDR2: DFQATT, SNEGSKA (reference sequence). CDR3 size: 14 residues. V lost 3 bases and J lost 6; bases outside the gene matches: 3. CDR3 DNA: TGCAGTGCTAGGACAGGGGGACCTAATTCACCCCTCCACTTT. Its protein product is CSARTGGPNSPLHF.

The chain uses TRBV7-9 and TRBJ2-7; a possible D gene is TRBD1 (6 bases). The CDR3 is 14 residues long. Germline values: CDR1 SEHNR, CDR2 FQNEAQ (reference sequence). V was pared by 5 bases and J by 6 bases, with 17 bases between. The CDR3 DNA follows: TGTGCCAGCAGCCCCAGGGGATCTTTTCGCGAGCAGTACTTC. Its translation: CASSPRGSFREQYF.

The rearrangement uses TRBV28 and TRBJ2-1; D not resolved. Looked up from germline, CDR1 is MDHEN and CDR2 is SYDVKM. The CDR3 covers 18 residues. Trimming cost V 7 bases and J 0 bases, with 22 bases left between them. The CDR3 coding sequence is TGTGCCAGCACCACCCCCGCGTTCGGGCGCGGCTCCTACAATGAGCAGTTCTTC. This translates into CASTTPAFGRGSYNEQFF. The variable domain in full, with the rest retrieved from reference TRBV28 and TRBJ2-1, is DVKVTQSSRYLVKRTGEKVFLECVQDMDHENMFWYRQDPGLGLRLIYFSYDVKMKEKGDIPEGYSVSREKKERFSLILESASTNQTSMYLCASTTPAFGRGSYNEQFFGPGTRLTVL.

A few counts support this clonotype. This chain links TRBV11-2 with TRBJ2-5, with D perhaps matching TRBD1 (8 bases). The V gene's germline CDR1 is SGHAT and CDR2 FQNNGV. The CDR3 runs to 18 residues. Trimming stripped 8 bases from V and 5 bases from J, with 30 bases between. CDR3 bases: TGTGCCAGCCTCCCGGGACAGGCTTCCCCTTGGGGAGGGGAGACCCAGTACTTC. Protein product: CASLPGQASPWGGETQYF.

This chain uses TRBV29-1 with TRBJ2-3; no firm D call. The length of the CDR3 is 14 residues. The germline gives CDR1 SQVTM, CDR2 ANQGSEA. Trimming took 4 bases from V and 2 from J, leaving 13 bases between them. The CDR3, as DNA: TGCAGCGTTGCTCCGGGCGCCCACACAGATACGCAGTATTTT. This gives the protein CSVAPGAHTDTQYF.

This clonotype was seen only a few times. The CDR3 nucleotides read TGTGCCAGCAGCCTCACGACAGGAGCTAACACTGAAGCTTTCTTT. Amino acids: CASSLTTGANTEAFF. The V call is TRBV3-1, the J call TRBJ1-1, with D perhaps matching TRBD1 (6 bases). This CDR3 contains 15 residues. Germline CDR1 LGHDT, CDR2 YNNKEL (reference sequence). V gave up 4 bases and J gave up 2 bases, with 14 bases separating them. The complete variable domain, with remaining parts taken from reference TRBV3-1 and TRBJ1-1, reads DTAVSQTPKYLVTQMGNDKSIKCEQNLGHDTMYWYKQDSKKFLKIMFSYNNKELIINETVPNRFSPKSPDKAHLNLHINSLELGDSAVYFCASSLTTGANTEAFFGQGTRLTVV.

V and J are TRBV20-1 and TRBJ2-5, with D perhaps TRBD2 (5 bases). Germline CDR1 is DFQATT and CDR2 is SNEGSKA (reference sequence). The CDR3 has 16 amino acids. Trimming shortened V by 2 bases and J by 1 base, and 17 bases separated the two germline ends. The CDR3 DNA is TGCAGTGCTAGAATCCGAGGGTGGGGAATCCAAGAGACCCAGTACTTC. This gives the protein CSARIRGWGIQETQYF.

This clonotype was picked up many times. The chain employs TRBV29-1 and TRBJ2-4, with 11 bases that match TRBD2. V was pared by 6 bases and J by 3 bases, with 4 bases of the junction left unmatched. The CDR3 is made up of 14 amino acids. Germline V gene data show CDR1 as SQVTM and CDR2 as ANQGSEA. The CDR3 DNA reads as TGCAGCGTCGTAGGGACTAGCGGCAAAAACATTCAGTACTTC. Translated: CSVVGTSGKNIQYF.

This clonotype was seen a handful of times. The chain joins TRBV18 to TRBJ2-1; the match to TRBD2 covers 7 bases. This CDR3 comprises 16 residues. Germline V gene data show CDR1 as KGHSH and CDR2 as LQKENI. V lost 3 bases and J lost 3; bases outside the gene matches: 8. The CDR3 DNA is TGTGCCAGCTCACCTCTGACTAGCCGGAGCTACAATGAGCAGTTCTTC. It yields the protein CASSPLTSRSYNEQFF.

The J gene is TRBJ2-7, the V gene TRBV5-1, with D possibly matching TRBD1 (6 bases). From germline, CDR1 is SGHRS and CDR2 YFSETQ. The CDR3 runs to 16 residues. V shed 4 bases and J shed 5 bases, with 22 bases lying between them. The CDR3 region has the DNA TGCGCCAGCAGCGCGCTGCCTCTGGGGGCGGTCGACGAGCAGTACTTC. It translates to CASSALPLGAVDEQYF.

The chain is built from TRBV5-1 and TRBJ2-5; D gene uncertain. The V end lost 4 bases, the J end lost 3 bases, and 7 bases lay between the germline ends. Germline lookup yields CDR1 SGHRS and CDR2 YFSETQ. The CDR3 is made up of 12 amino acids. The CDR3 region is CASSPTKETQYF. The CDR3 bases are TGCGCCAGCAGCCCGACAAAAGAGACCCAGTACTTC.

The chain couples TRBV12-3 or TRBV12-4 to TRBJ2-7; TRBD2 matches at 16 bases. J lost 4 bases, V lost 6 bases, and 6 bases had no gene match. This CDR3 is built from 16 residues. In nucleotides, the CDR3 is TGTGCCAGCAGCCAGGGACTAGCGGGAGGGGTGTACGAGCAGTACTTC. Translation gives CASSQGLAGGVYEQYF.

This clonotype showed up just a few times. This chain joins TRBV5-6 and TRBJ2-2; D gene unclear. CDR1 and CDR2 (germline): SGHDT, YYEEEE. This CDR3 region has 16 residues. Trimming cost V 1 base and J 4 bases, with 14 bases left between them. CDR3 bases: TGTGCCAGCAGCTTGTTTCTTCTCTATGCCACCGGGGAGCTGTTTTTT. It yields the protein CASSLFLLYATGELFF.

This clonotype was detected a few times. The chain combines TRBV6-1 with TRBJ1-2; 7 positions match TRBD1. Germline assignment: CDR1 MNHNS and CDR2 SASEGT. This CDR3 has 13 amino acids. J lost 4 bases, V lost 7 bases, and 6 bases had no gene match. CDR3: CASTWDSSYGYTF. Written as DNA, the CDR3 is TGTGCCAGCACCTGGGACAGCTCCTATGGCTACACCTTC.

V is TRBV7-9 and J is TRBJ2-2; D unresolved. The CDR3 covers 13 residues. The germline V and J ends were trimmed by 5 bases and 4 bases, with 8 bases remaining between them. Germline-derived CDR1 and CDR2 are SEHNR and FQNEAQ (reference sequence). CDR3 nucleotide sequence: TGTGCCAGCAGCCCTAGGGCCACCGGGGAGCTGTTTTTT. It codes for CASSPRATGELFF.

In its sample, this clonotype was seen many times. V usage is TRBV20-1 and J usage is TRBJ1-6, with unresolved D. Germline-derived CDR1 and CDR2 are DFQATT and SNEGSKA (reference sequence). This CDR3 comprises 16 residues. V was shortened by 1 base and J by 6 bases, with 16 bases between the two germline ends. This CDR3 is CSARAVTESTNSPLHF. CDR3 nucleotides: TGCAGTGCTAGAGCCGTTACCGAAAGCACTAATTCACCCCTCCACTTT.

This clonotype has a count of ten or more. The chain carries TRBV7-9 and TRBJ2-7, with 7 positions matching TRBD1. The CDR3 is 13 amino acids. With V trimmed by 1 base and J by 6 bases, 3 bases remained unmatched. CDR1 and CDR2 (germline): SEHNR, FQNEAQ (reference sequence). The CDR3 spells CASSLGDRGEQYF. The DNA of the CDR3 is TGTGCCAGCAGCTTAGGGGACAGAGGCGAGCAGTACTTC.

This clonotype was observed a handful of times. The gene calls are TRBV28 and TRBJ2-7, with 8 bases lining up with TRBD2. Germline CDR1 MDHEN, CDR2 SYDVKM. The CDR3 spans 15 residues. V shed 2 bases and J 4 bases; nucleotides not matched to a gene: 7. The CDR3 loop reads CASSLRAGGTYEQYF. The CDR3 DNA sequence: TGTGCCAGCAGTTTAAGGGCGGGAGGCACTTACGAGCAGTACTTC.

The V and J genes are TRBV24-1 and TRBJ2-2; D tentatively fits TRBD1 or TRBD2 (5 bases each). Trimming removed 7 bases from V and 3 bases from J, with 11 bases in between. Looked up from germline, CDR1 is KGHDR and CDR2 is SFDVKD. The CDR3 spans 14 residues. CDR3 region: CATRGTAYTGELFF. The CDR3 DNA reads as TGTGCCACCAGAGGGACGGCGTACACCGGGGAGCTGTTTTTT.

CDR3 coding DNA: TGTGCCAGCAGCCAAGGGGACTCGACGGAGACCCAGTACTTC. As protein: CASSQGDSTETQYF. The chain has TRBV3-1 and TRBJ2-5, with TRBD2 as a possible D gene (6 bases). Germline V gene sequence: CDR1 LGHDT, CDR2 YNNKEL (reference sequence). V dropped 1 base and J dropped 5 bases, with 11 bases sitting between them. The length of the CDR3 is 14 residues.

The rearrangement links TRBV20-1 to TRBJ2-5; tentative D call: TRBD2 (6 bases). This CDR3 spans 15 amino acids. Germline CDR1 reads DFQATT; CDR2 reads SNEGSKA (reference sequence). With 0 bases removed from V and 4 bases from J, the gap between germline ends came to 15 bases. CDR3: CSAREPVRRVETQYF. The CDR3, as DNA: TGCAGTGCTAGAGAACCCGTTAGGAGGGTAGAGACCCAGTACTTC.

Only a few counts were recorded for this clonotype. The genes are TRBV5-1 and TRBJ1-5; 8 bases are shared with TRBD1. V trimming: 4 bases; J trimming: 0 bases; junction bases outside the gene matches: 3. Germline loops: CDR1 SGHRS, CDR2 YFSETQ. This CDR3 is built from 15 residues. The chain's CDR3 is CASSVGQGSNQPQHF. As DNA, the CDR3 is TGCGCCAGCAGCGTCGGACAGGGTAGCAATCAGCCCCAGCATTTT.

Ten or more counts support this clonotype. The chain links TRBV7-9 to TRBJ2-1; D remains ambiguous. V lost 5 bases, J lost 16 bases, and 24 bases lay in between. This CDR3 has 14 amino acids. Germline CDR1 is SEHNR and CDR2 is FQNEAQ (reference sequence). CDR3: CASSPLKGYLGPFF. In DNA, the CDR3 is TGTGCCAGCAGCCCGTTGAAAGGGTATCTGGGCCCTTTCTTC.

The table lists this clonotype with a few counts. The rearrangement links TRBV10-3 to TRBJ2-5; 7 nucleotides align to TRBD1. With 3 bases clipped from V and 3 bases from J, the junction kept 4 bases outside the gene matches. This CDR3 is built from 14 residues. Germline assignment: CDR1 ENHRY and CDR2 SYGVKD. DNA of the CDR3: TGTGCCATCAGTGACACGGGGACAGAAGAGACCCAGTACTTC. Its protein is CAISDTGTEETQYF.

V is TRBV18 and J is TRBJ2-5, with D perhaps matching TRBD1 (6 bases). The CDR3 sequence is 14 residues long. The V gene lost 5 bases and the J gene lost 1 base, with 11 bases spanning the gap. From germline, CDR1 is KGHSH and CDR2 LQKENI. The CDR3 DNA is TGTGCCAGCTCAAAACGGGACACCCAAGAGACCCAGTACTTC. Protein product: CASSKRDTQETQYF.